The clone carrying this T cell receptor beta chain occurred a few times. Its antigen is undetermined. J was trimmed by 12 bases and V by 5 bases; bases with no gene match: 6. This CDR3 is built from 13 residues. The sample originates from a study of Ad26.COV2.S vaccination and SARS-CoV-2 variants. The method was immunoSEQ multiplex PCR; TCRdb's version includes in-frame clones alone and lacks a portion of them. The sample has under 95,000 clones, more than 70% seen once. Points from the study as a whole: Breadth measured for non-spike TCRs was similar across vaccine and placebo recipients.

The gene calls are TRBV12-3 or TRBV12-4 and TRBJ1-6; 8 bases fit TRBD1. The origin of this receptor is a human donor who had recovered from COVID-19. The material sequenced was peripheral blood, taken after recovery from COVID-19. The chain's CDR3 is CASSNHRGLPLHF. The CDR3 DNA reads as TGTGCCAGCAGTAATCACAGGGGGTTACCCCTCCACTTT.